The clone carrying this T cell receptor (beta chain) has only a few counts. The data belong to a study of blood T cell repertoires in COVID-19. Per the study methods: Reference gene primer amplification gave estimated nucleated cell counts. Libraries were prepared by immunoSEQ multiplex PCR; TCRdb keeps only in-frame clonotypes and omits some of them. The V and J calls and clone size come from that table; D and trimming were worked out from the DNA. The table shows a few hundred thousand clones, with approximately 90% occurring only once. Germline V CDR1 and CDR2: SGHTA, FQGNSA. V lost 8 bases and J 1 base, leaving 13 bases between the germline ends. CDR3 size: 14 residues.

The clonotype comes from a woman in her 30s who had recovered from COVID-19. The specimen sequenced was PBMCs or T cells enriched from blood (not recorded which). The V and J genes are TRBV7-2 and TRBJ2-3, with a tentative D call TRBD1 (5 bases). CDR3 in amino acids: CASGDREGTDTQYF. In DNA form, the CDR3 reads TGTGCCAGCGGAGACAGAGAAGGCACAGATACGCAGTATTTT.